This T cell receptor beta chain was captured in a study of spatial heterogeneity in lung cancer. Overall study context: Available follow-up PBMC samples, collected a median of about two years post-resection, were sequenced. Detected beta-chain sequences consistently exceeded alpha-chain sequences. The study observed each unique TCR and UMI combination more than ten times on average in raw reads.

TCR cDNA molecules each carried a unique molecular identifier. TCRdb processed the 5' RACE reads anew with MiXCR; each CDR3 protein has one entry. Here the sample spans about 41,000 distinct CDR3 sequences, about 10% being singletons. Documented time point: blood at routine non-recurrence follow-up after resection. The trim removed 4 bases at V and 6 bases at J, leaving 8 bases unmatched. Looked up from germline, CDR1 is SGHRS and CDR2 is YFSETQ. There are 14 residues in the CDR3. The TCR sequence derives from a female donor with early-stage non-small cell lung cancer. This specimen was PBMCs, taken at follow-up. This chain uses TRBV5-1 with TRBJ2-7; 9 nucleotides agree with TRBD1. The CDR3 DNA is TGCGCCAGCAGCCCCCGGGACAGGGTGGGCGAGCAGTACTTC. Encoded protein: CASSPRDRVGEQYF.